These 26 T cell receptor beta chains originate from one sample sequenced in a study of blood T cell repertoires in COVID-19. Sequencing was performed with immunoSEQ multiplex PCR; in TCRdb, only in-frame clones are kept and a portion is missing. The repertoire includes 310,000 or so clones, nearly 90% of them detected once, and 5.5% to 7% sits in the top ten. Specimen: PBMCs or T cells enriched from blood (not recorded which). These receptors were obtained from a woman aged 25 to 39 who had recovered from COVID-19.

The rearrangement joins TRBV10-1 to TRBJ2-3; D call uncertain. The CDR3 consists of 16 residues. Germline V lookup: CDR1 WNHNN, CDR2 SYGVQD (reference sequence). Between the trimmed V and J ends, which lost 5 bases and 0 bases, there was a span of 15 bases. The CDR3 sequence is CASSPASLDSTDTQYF. The CDR3 DNA reads TGCGCCAGCAGTCCGGCCAGCCTAGATAGCACAGATACGCAGTATTTT.

V and J are TRBV5-1 and TRBJ2-1; D not resolved. V was trimmed by 0 bases and J by 0 bases, leaving 7 bases between them. Germline CDR1 and CDR2: SGHRS and YFSETQ. The CDR3 is 15 residues long. CDR3 protein: CASSLDGSSYNEQFF. The DNA of the CDR3 is TGCGCCAGCAGCTTGGATGGCAGCTCCTACAATGAGCAGTTCTTC.

This rearrangement joins TRBV30 to TRBJ2-1, with 12 bases fitting TRBD1. J was trimmed by 6 bases and V by 3 bases; bases with no gene match: 9. CDR3 length equals 16 residues. Germline CDR1 is GTSNPN and CDR2 is SVGIG (reference sequence). For the CDR3, the DNA is TGTGCCTGGAGAGGTGGACGGGACAGGGGGCTCAATGAGCAGTTCTTC. Translating it yields CAWRGGRDRGLNEQFF.

The V and J genes are TRBV15 and TRBJ1-1; D remains unclear. The CDR3 contains 13 residues. V lost 0 bases, J lost 8 bases, and 10 bases lay in between. Germline assignment: CDR1 LNHNV and CDR2 YYDKDF (reference sequence). CDR3 DNA: TGTGCCACCAGCAGAGATATGGCGGCCGAAGCTTTCTTT. Translating gives CATSRDMAAEAFF.

This chain connects TRBV11-2 to TRBJ1-1, with D possibly matching TRBD1 (6 bases). The CDR3 length is 12 residues. Trimming removed 5 bases from V and 11 bases from J, with 15 bases in between. Per germline, CDR1 SGHAT and CDR2 FQNNGV. As DNA, the CDR3 is TGTGCCAGCAGCGACCCCGGGACAAGCGCTTTCTTT. Protein sequence: CASSDPGTSAFF.

J is TRBJ1-2 and V is TRBV27, with a weak D call TRBD1 (6 bases). Germline V CDR1 and CDR2: MNHEY, SMNVEV (reference sequence). Trimming left V 0 bases short and J 0 bases short, with 14 bases between. This CDR3 contains 17 residues. In DNA form, the CDR3 reads TGTGCCAGCAGTTTATCGGGGCAGGGGTTCGCTAACTATGGCTACACCTTC. Encoded protein: CASSLSGQGFANYGYTF.

This rearrangement joins TRBV19 to TRBJ1-4; a possible D gene is TRBD1 (5 bases). CDR3 length equals 15 residues. Germline lookup yields CDR1 LNHDA and CDR2 SQIVND (reference sequence). Trimming removed 5 bases from V and 7 bases from J, with 17 bases in between. This CDR3 is CASSPGGGDGEKLFF. Here the CDR3 DNA reads TGTGCCAGTAGTCCCGGGGGGGGAGACGGTGAAAAACTGTTTTTT. The whole variable domain, remainder taken from reference TRBV19 and TRBJ1-4, is DGGITQSPKYLFRKEGQNVTLSCEQNLNHDAMYWYRQDPGQGLRLIYYSQIVNDFQKGDIAEGYSVSREKKESFPLTVTSAQKNPTAFYLCASSPGGGDGEKLFFGSGTQLSVL.

The V call is TRBV6-5, the J call TRBJ2-7; D might be TRBD2 (6 bases). The V end was cut by 1 base, the J end by 2 bases, with 15 bases between. The CDR3 sequence is 16 residues long. The germline CDR1 and CDR2 sequences are MNHEY and SVGAGI. In nucleotides, the CDR3 is TGTGCCAGCAGTTACTACCCGGGACTCTCCCCCTACGAGCAGTACTTC. Translation: CASSYYPGLSPYEQYF.

The rearrangement joins TRBV18 to TRBJ1-1; 8 bases map to TRBD1. There are 20 residues in the CDR3. V shed 1 base, J shed 0 bases, and the junction held 16 bases outside the gene matches. The germline V gene encodes CDR1 KGHSH and CDR2 LQKENI. The CDR3 DNA sequence: TGTGCCAGCTCACCACTCCCCTTGCGTGGGACAGGAGGGATGAACACTGAAGCTTTCTTT. The encoded protein is CASSPLPLRGTGGMNTEAFF.

This clone was observed a single time. V is TRBV9 and J is TRBJ1-1, with a tentative D call TRBD1 (6 bases). The V and J ends lost 5 bases and 0 bases respectively, with 11 bases between them. The V gene's germline CDR1 is SGDLS and CDR2 YYNGEE. The CDR3 totals 14 residues. The CDR3 DNA reads TGTGCCAGCAGTACAGGGACTATGAACACTGAAGCTTTCTTT. Translating it yields CASSTGTMNTEAFF.

This sequence joins TRBV6-5 and TRBJ1-1; D may be TRBD1 (6 bases). V lost 4 bases to trimming and J lost 0 bases, with 12 bases between them. The CDR3 is made up of 15 amino acids. Per germline, CDR1 MNHEY and CDR2 SVGAGI. CDR3 loop: CASSWGGAMNTEAFF. In DNA, the CDR3 is TGTGCCAGCAGTTGGGGGGGGGCCATGAACACTGAAGCTTTCTTT.

This clone occurred a few times. The J gene is TRBJ2-7, the V gene TRBV29-1; TRBD2 might be the D (6 bases). The CDR3 covers 13 residues. Trimming took 7 bases from V and 1 from J, leaving 14 bases between them. Germline-derived CDR1 and CDR2 are SQVTM and ANQGSEA. DNA of the CDR3: TGCAGCGCCGCGGGACCGGCATCCTACGAGCAGTACTTC. Translation: CSAAGPASYEQYF.

CDR3 loop: CASTGTSSGEQFF. CDR3 in DNA: TGTGCCAGCACCGGGACTAGCAGTGGTGAGCAGTTCTTC. The chain recombines TRBV2 with TRBJ2-1, with 9 bases fitting TRBD2. V dropped 7 bases and J dropped 9; count of bases not matched to a gene: 7. Germline-derived CDR1 and CDR2 are SNHLY and FYNNEI. This CDR3 is 13 amino acids long.

This clone was recorded once. The rearrangement links TRBV29-1 to TRBJ1-5, with a tentative D call TRBD1 (5 bases). CDR1 and CDR2 (germline): SQVTM, ANQGSEA. CDR3 length: 12 residues. V was trimmed by 7 bases and J by 6 bases, leaving 13 bases between them. The CDR3: CSGGEGGQPQHF. CDR3 in DNA: TGCAGCGGGGGGGAGGGAGGTCAGCCCCAGCATTTT.

The J gene is TRBJ2-7, the V gene TRBV2; 11 bases align to TRBD1. CDR1 and CDR2 (germline): SNHLY, FYNNEI. V lost 6 bases to trimming and J lost 3 bases; unmatched junction nucleotides: 7. The length of the CDR3 is 15 residues. The CDR3 protein is CASRAPGTGGYEQYF. CDR3 sequence (DNA): TGTGCCAGCAGAGCCCCCGGGACAGGGGGCTACGAGCAGTACTTC.

The rearrangement uses TRBV2 and TRBJ2-7; 10 bases are a match to TRBD1. The V and J ends lost 10 bases and 5 bases, in that order; junction bases with no gene match: 11. CDR3 length: 14 residues. Germline loops: CDR1 SNHLY, CDR2 FYNNEI. The CDR3 protein is CATEGQGNRDEQYF. The CDR3 DNA sequence: TGTGCCACCGAGGGACAGGGGAACCGCGACGAGCAGTACTTC.

This chain connects TRBV6-5 to TRBJ1-1; 8 nucleotides align to TRBD1. Germline loops: CDR1 MNHEY, CDR2 SVGAGI. This CDR3 is 14 amino acids long. The ends lost 6 bases at V and 4 bases at J; junction bases unmatched: 7. The CDR3 DNA follows: TGTGCCAGCAGGAGTTCGACAGGGGTCACTGAAGCTTTCTTT. Its translation: CASRSSTGVTEAFF.

This chain joins TRBV7-9 and TRBJ1-1, with 8 bases fitting TRBD1. Germline loops: CDR1 SEHNR, CDR2 FQNEAQ (reference sequence). The length of the CDR3 is 13 residues. V lost 2 bases to trimming and J lost 14 bases; unmatched junction nucleotides: 10. CDR3 sequence reads: CASSLPGQVFNFF. CDR3 in DNA: TGTGCCAGCAGCTTACCGGGACAGGTATTCAACTTCTTT.

The chain carries TRBV9 and TRBJ2-7, with D possibly matching TRBD2 (7 bases). Trimming left V 4 bases short and J 7 bases short, with 15 bases between. The germline V gene has CDR1 SGDLS and CDR2 YYNGEE. CDR3 length equals 13 residues. CDR3 residues: CASSPRAGAEQYF. Written as DNA, the CDR3 is TGTGCCAGCAGCCCCCGGGCGGGGGCGGAGCAGTACTTC.

The J gene is TRBJ2-1, the V gene TRBV5-1; the match to TRBD1 covers 7 bases. The CDR3 runs to 13 residues. The V gene end was trimmed by 4 bases and the J gene end by 10 bases; junction bases not matched to a gene: 8. Germline values: CDR1 SGHRS, CDR2 YFSETQ. CDR3 amino acids: CASSPGGIGEQFF. The CDR3 DNA is TGCGCCAGCAGCCCAGGGGGAATAGGGGAGCAGTTCTTC.

CDR3 coding DNA: TGTGCCAGCAGCCAACAGATGAACACTGAAGCTTTCTTT. Protein product: CASSQQMNTEAFF. J is TRBJ1-1 and V is TRBV11-3; D is uncertain. Trimming took off 5 bases at V and 0 bases at J, with 7 bases between the two ends. The CDR3 loop spans 13 amino acids. From germline, CDR1 is SGHNT and CDR2 YENEEA.

This clone has a handful of counts. The J gene is TRBJ1-2, the V gene TRBV27; 10 bases map to TRBD1. This CDR3 is 13 amino acids long. V shed 6 bases and J 7 bases; nucleotides not matched to a gene: 5. Germline CDR1 is MNHEY and CDR2 is SMNVEV (reference sequence). DNA for the CDR3: TGTGCCAGCAGGCGGGACAGGGGAAGTGGCTACACCTTC. Amino acids: CASRRDRGSGYTF.

This clone came up a few times. The chain links TRBV5-1 to TRBJ1-2; 7 positions agree with TRBD1. The CDR3 runs 18 residues. Germline V gives CDR1 SGHRS, CDR2 YFSETQ. V lost 4 bases to trimming and J lost 4 bases; unmatched junction nucleotides: 19. Here the CDR3 DNA reads TGCGCCAGCAGCCCCACATTCCCCAGAACAGGGGATGTCTATGGCTACACCTTC. Protein product: CASSPTFPRTGDVYGYTF.

This clone showed up just a few times. V and J are TRBV30 and TRBJ1-5; 8 nucleotides match TRBD1. V lost 0 bases to trimming and J lost 1 base; unmatched junction nucleotides: 5. The CDR3 length is 16 residues. CDR1 and CDR2 from the germline V gene are GTSNPN and SVGIG (reference sequence). CDR3 nucleotide sequence: TGTGCCTGGAGTGTAGCAGGGGGCGGGAGCAATCAGCCCCAGCATTTT. Translating gives CAWSVAGGGSNQPQHF. The full variable domain, rest sourced from reference TRBV30 and TRBJ1-5, is SQTIHQWPATLVQPVGSPLSLECTVEGTSNPNLYWYRQAAGRGLQLLFYSVGIGQISSEVPQNLSASRPQDRQFILSSKKLLLSDSGFYLCAWSVAGGGSNQPQHFGDGTRLSIL.

The chain joins TRBV7-9 to TRBJ2-2; possibly TRBD1 for D (5 bases). V dropped 8 bases and J dropped 0 bases, with 16 bases sitting between them. From germline, CDR1 is SEHNR and CDR2 FQNEAQ (reference sequence). The CDR3 totals 16 residues. The DNA of the CDR3 is TGTGCCAGCCCCCGCTGGGGCGAAACGAACACCGGGGAGCTGTTTTTT. This sequence encodes CASPRWGETNTGELFF.

This clone was seen more than once but under ten times. The chain links TRBV6-6 to TRBJ1-2, with 9 bases fitting TRBD1. Germline loops: CDR1 MNHNY, CDR2 SVGAGI (reference sequence). The CDR3 length is 15 residues. The V and J ends lost 5 bases and 7 bases, in that order; junction bases with no gene match: 11. This CDR3 is CASSTSRDRAGGYTF. CDR3 nucleotide sequence: TGTGCCAGCAGTACTTCCCGGGACAGGGCTGGTGGCTACACCTTC.